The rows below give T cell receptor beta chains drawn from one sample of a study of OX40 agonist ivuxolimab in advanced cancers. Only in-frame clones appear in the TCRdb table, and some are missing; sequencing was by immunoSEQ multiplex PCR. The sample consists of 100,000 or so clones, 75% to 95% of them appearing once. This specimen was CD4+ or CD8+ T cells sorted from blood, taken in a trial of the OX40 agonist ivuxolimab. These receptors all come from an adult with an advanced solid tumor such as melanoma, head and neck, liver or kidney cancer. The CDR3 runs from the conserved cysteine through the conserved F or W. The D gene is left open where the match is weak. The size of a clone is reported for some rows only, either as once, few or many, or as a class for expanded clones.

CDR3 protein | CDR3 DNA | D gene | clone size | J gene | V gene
CATSRESPGVDEQYF | TGTGCCACCAGCAGAGAAAGCCCGGGGGTGGACGAGCAGTACTTC | - | - | TRBJ2-7 | TRBV15
CASSLRSGTTDTQYF | TGCGCCAGCAGCTTGAGGAGCGGGACGACAGATACGCAGTATTTT | TRBD2 | - | TRBJ2-3 | TRBV5-1
CASSQRTVDGGAQPQHF | TGCGCCAGCAGCCAGCGAACCGTGGACGGAGGGGCGCAGCCCCAGCATTTT | - | - | TRBJ1-5 | TRBV4-1
CASSRAGGNYEQYF | TGTGCCAGCAGTCGAGCGGGAGGGAATTACGAGCAGTACTTC | TRBD2 | - | TRBJ2-7 | TRBV28
CASSLKGDRVYEQYF | TGTGCCAGCAGTTTAAAGGGGGACAGGGTCTACGAGCAGTACTTC | TRBD1 | - | TRBJ2-7 | TRBV28
CASSQDSGASPLNTIYF | TGCGCCAGCAGCCAAGATTCGGGGGCCTCACCGTTAAACACCATATATTTT | - | - | TRBJ1-3 | TRBV4-1
CASSYKGGSAIRETQYF | TGTGCCAGCAGTTACAAAGGGGGCTCCGCTATACGGGAGACCCAGTACTTC | TRBD1 | - | TRBJ2-5 | TRBV7-2
CASRGDNSYEQYF | TGTGCCAGCAGGGGGGACAACTCCTACGAGCAGTACTTC | - | - | TRBJ2-7 | TRBV6-5
CASSIGYGNEQFF | TGTGCCAGTAGTATAGGTTACGGGAATGAGCAGTTCTTC | - | - | TRBJ2-1 | TRBV19
CASSLFPPGGSGNTIYF | TGTGCCAGCAGCTTATTCCCCCCAGGGGGCAGTGGAAACACCATATATTTT | TRBD1 | once | TRBJ1-3 | TRBV7-6
CASRPGHMYNEKLFF | TGTGCCAGCAGACCGGGACATATGTATAATGAAAAACTGTTTTTT | - | - | TRBJ1-4 | TRBV27
CASSDPYNEQFF | TGTGCCAGCAGTGACCCTTACAATGAGCAGTTCTTC | - | - | TRBJ2-1 | TRBV28
CASSVPAGRGKETQYF | TGTGCCAGCAGCGTACCGGCCGGCAGGGGAAAAGAGACCCAGTACTTC | - | - | TRBJ2-5 | TRBV28
CASSPQQVADESSYNEQFF | TGTGCCAGCTCACCCCAACAGGTGGCGGATGAGAGCTCCTACAATGAGCAGTTCTTC | - | - | TRBJ2-1 | TRBV18
CSVAPPTDRYGYTF | TGCAGCGTTGCCCCCCCGACAGATCGCTATGGCTACACCTTC | - | - | TRBJ1-2 | TRBV29-1
CASNRQINTEAFF | TGTGCCAGCAATCGACAGATAAACACTGAAGCTTTCTTT | - | - | TRBJ1-1 | TRBV28
CASSFGATGNQETQYF | TGCGCCAGCAGCTTCGGGGCCACAGGGAACCAAGAGACCCAGTACTTC | - | - | TRBJ2-5 | TRBV5-1
CASSDSGLPNTEAFF | TGTGCCAGTAGTGATTCAGGGTTACCGAACACTGAAGCTTTCTTT | - | - | TRBJ1-1 | TRBV19
CAISESGGGAEWYGYTF | TGTGCCATCAGTGAGTCGGGAGGGGGCGCTGAATGGTATGGCTACACCTTC | TRBD1 | - | TRBJ1-2 | TRBV10-3
CASSIPGQKNTEAFF | TGTGCCAGCAGCATTCCGGGACAGAAGAACACTGAAGCTTTCTTT | TRBD1 | - | TRBJ1-1 | TRBV11-3
CASSLGWSYGYTF | TGTGCCAGCAGTTTAGGTTGGAGCTATGGCTACACCTTC | - | - | TRBJ1-2 | TRBV28
CASSKGARGGETQYF | TGTGCCAGCAGTAAAGGGGCCCGAGGGGGAGAGACCCAGTACTTC | - | - | TRBJ2-5 | TRBV25-1
CASSSPGLYSNQPQHF | TGTGCCAGCAGTTCTCCGGGACTCTATAGCAATCAGCCCCAGCATTTT | - | - | TRBJ1-5 | TRBV28
CASSFRVNGYTF | TGTGCCAGCAGCTTCAGAGTTAATGGCTACACCTTC | - | - | TRBJ1-2 | TRBV28
CASSKLDAGNEKLFF | TGTGCCAGCAGCAAACTCGACGCGGGGAATGAAAAACTGTTTTTT | - | - | TRBJ1-4 | TRBV6-5
CASSGAIGDTEAFF | TGTGCCAGCAGTGGGGCGATCGGAGACACTGAAGCTTTCTTT | - | - | TRBJ1-1 | TRBV25-1